There are a few counts of the clone carrying this T cell receptor (beta chain). No antigen is known for it. This entry comes from a study of PD-1 blockade in classical Hodgkin lymphoma. General study findings and limits: The diversity seen at baseline in complete responders resembled that of newly diagnosed patients. Those starting nivolumab under 1 year post-ASCT were excluded.

Brentuximab vedotin exposure varied, and every patient relapsed after autologous stem cell transplantation. Progressive disease, partial response or complete response was each patient's best response. Germline V gives CDR1 MNHEY, CDR2 SVGAGI. The CDR3 has 15 residues. Trimming left V 6 bases short and J 6 bases short, with 20 bases between. The table came from immunoSEQ multiplex PCR; TCRdb's copy has only in-frame clones and leaves some out. The table includes 60,000 to 65,000 clones, about 87% detected once. The chain combines TRBV6-5 with TRBJ1-2, with D maybe TRBD1 (5 bases). This sequence was found in a human donor with classical Hodgkin lymphoma. Sample: peripheral blood mononuclear cells (PBMCs), taken at baseline. The CDR3 nucleotides are TGTGCCAGCAGGCACGACAGTTCGATCCCCCATGGCTACACCTTC. It is translated as CASRHDSSIPHGYTF.